Listed here are 2 T cell receptor beta chains from one sample, sequenced in a study of blood T cell repertoires in COVID-19. Method: immunoSEQ multiplex PCR; TCRdb's copy keeps in-frame clones and lacks some. The table includes some 320,000 clones, about 88% detected once. The sequencing input was PBMCs or T cells enriched from blood (not recorded which). The receptors derive from a man between 60 and 70 years old who had recovered from COVID-19.

This chain joins TRBV6-5 and TRBJ2-1; TRBD2 aligns across 13 bases. V shed 6 bases, J shed 8 bases, and the junction held 7 bases outside the gene matches. Looked up from germline, CDR1 is MNHEY and CDR2 is SVGAGI. This CDR3 is built from 15 residues. The CDR3 loop is CASSRGLAGSYEQFF. The CDR3 DNA follows: TGTGCCAGCAGCCGGGGACTAGCGGGGTCATATGAGCAGTTCTTC.

The V and J genes are TRBV2 and TRBJ2-5, with TRBD2 matching over 13 bases. Germline CDR1 and CDR2: SNHLY and FYNNEI. This CDR3 contains 19 residues. V was pared by 5 bases and J by 2 bases, with 14 bases of the junction left unmatched. Here the CDR3 DNA reads TGTGCCAGCAGTCGGGGACTAGCGGGGATTAACGCCAATCAAGAGACCCAGTACTTC. It is translated as CASSRGLAGINANQETQYF.